The clone carrying this T cell receptor (beta chain) was observed a few times. This CDR3 has 16 amino acids. V gave up 5 bases and J gave up 5 bases; unmatched junction bases: 14. From germline, CDR1 is SEHNR and CDR2 FQNEAQ (reference sequence). This sample is drawn from a study of cytomegalovirus exposure and HLA in healthy donors. PCR used 60 Vbeta primers and 13 Jbeta primers. Sequencing was performed with immunoSEQ multiplex PCR; in TCRdb, only in-frame clones are kept and a portion is missing. The sample carries about 140,000 clones, roughly 9.4% recorded once. This TCR came from a male donor in good health and CMV-seronegative. The specimen was PBMCs. The chain carries TRBV7-9 and TRBJ2-5; 7 bases are shared with TRBD2. CDR3 in DNA: TGTGCCAGCAGCCCGGGAGGTGCGGGAGAACGGGAGACCCAGTACTTC. Translation: CASSPGGAGERETQYF.